This T cell receptor (beta chain) was obtained from a study of T cells in Graves' hyperthyroidism and ophthalmopathy. CDR1 and CDR2 (germline): SNHLY, FYNNEI. The CDR3 runs 14 residues. V was shortened by 8 bases and J by 1 base, with 14 bases between the two germline ends. A lack of ophthalmopathy progression within 18 months defined stable Graves' hyperthyroidism. Researchers amplified the TCR beta CDR3 regions from RNA transcripts. HTBI primers were the set used in a first-round RT-PCR of the TCR CDR3. Using its own MiXCR run on the multiplex PCR reads, TCRdb lists one record per CDR3 protein. The sample yields some 420,000 distinct CDR3 sequences, around 13% seen once.

The chain couples TRBV2 to TRBJ1-1, with a tentative D call TRBD1 (5 bases). The receptor was isolated from a woman between 18 and 29 years old with Graves' hyperthyroidism. Specimen: blood. This CDR3 is CASVPDTWNTEAFF. CDR3 nucleotides: TGTGCCAGCGTCCCGGACACTTGGAACACTGAAGCTTTCTTT.